A selection of T cell receptor beta chains follows, all from one sample in a study of blood T cell repertoires in COVID-19. Data came from immunoSEQ multiplex PCR; TCRdb stores just in-frame clones and leaves some out. The repertoire includes 150,000 to 200,000 clones, roughly three quarters of them detected once, and about a sixth sits in the top ten. Sequenced: PBMCs or T cells enriched from blood (not recorded which). The receptors derive from a woman in her fifties or sixties with acute COVID-19. The CDR3 runs from the conserved cysteine through the conserved F or W. Each record gives: V gene, D gene, J gene, clone size, CDR3 DNA, CDR3 protein. D genes are given only for firm matches. Not every row has a clone size; where given, it reads once, few, many or a size class.

>TRBV19|NA|TRBJ1-6|NA
TGTGCCAGTAGGGTGGCCAGGGATTCACCCCTCCACTTT
CASRVARDSPLHF
>TRBV2|TRBD1|TRBJ1-6|NA
TGTGCCAGCAGCCGAACATTGGAGGGGGCAGGATCTTCACCCCTCCACTTT
CASSRTLEGAGSSPLHF
>TRBV5-1|TRBD1|TRBJ2-1|few
TGCGCCAGCAGCGAGGACAGGGCGGACAATGAGCAGTTCTTC
CASSEDRADNEQFF
>TRBV27|TRBD2|TRBJ2-1|NA
TGTGCCAGCAGTTGGGGAGGGGTCTCCTACAATGAGCAGTTCTTC
CASSWGGVSYNEQFF
>TRBV29-1|TRBD1|TRBJ1-1|NA
TGCAGCGTAGGGGGCGGGACGGGCTCTGAAGCTTTCTTT
CSVGGGTGSEAFF
>TRBV5-6|TRBD1|TRBJ1-2|NA
TGTGCCAGCAGCGGGACAGTGGGAACCTACTATGGCTACACCTTC
CASSGTVGTYYGYTF
>TRBV7-9|NA|TRBJ1-1|few
TGTGCCAGCAGCTTACTCCCGGCCCGAGGGACTGAAGCTTTCTTT
CASSLLPARGTEAFF
>TRBV2|TRBD2|TRBJ2-3|NA
TGTGCCAGCAGCCCTAGCGGGGGCCGCACAGATACGCAGTATTTT
CASSPSGGRTDTQYF
>TRBV2|NA|TRBJ1-6|NA
TGTGCCAGCAGCTTCGGGAGGGGGGCGCGTAATTCACCCCTCCACTTT
CASSFGRGARNSPLHF
>TRBV5-4|TRBD1|TRBJ1-3|NA
TGTGCCAGCAGCTTTCCACTGACAGGGACCTCTGGAAACACCATATATTTT
CASSFPLTGTSGNTIYF
>TRBV27|TRBD1|TRBJ1-2|few
TGTGCCAGCAGAGGACAGGATACTACTAACTATGGCTACACCTTC
CASRGQDTTNYGYTF